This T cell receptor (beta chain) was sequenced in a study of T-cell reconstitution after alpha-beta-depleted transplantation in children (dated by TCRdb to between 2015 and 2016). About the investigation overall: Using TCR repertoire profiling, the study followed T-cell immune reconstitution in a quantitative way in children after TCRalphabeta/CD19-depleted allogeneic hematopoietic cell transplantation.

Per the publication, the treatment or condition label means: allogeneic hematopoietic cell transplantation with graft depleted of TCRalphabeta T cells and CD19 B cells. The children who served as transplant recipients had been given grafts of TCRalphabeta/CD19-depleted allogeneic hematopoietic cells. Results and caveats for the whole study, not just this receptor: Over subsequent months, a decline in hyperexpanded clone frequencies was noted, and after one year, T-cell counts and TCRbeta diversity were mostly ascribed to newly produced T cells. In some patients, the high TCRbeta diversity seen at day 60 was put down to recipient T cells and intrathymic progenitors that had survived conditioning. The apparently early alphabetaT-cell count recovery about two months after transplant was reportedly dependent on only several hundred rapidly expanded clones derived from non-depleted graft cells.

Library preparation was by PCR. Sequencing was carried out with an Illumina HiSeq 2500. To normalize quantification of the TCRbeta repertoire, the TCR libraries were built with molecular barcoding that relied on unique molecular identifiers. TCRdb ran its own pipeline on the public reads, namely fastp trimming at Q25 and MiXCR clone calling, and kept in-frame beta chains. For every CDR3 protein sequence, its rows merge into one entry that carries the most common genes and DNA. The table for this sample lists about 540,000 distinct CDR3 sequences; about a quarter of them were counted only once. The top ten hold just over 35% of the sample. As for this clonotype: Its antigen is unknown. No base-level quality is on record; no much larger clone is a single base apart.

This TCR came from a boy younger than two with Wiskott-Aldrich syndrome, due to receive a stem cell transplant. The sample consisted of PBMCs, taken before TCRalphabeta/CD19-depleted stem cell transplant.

The nucleotide sequence is TGTGCCAGCAGTTTCGGACGGGCGGACTACGAGCAGTACTTC. This translates into CASSFGRADYEQYF. The chain employs TRBV6-5 and TRBJ2-7; a confident D gene designation cannot be given. Trimming takes 4 bases from V and 3 bases from J, and the germline ends sit 13 bases apart. Taken from cysteine to phenylalanine, the CDR3 has 14 residues. Only the CDR3 DNA is retained, 42 bases long and in frame from the first base. The germline V gene sets CDR1 to MNHEY and CDR2 to SVGAGI.